This T cell receptor (beta chain) stems from a study of cytomegalovirus exposure and HLA in healthy donors. About this clone: Antigen unknown. This specimen includes other DNA sequences encoding the same CDR3.

13 Jbeta primers and 60 Vbeta primers were used for the PCR. Original processing notes: Unique TCR beta chains totaled some 88 million in a later count, with around 10 million of them shared. The table came from immunoSEQ multiplex PCR; TCRdb's copy has only in-frame clones and leaves some out. V and J calls and clone size are given by that table; D and trimming were obtained from the DNA. The sample includes approximately 200,000 clones, nearly 80% of them seen just once. Regarding the study as a whole: Researchers left out some V segments, among them TRBV6-2 and TRBV6-3, as indistinguishable. Later analysis found that TCR beta chains associated with HLA were more clonally expanded than other, equally common chains. In an earlier analysis, in some 500 donors, most V segments appeared productive either ~87% or ~30% of the time.

Germline assignment: CDR1 GTSNPN and CDR2 SVGIG (reference sequence). CDR3 size: 14 residues. V lost 0 bases and J lost 2; bases outside the gene matches: 1. J is TRBJ1-3 and V is TRBV30; 7 bases align to TRBD1. This clonotype was sampled from a man younger than 30 in good health and CMV-seronegative. The sample taken for sequencing was PBMCs. The DNA for the CDR3 is TGTGCCTGGAGTGTAAGGGGGCCTGGAAACACCATATATTTT. Its protein is CAWSVRGPGNTIYF.